Each of the 15 T cell receptor beta chains below was sequenced from the same sample in a study of shared clonotypes between healthy human individuals (TCRdb year 2020). The method behind the library was the immunoSEQ multiplex PCR assay. The clones in this table, taken by TCRdb from immuneACCESS, are in-frame only. Not every clone is retained; where verified, under half of the shortfall comes from an unresolved V gene, and the cause of the rest is unknown. Within this sample are some 1,900,000 clones, with 85% to 95% of them counted one time only. In total, the top ten clones hold roughly 1.2% of the sample. CD8 naive samples were obtained by positive selection for CCR7 among CD45RO-negative cells, yielding a CD45RA+CCR7+ population from which TemRA cells were excluded. Input material: naive CD8+ T cells sorted from blood. Taken with the paper, the label for cell subset or site translates to: CD45RA+CCR7+. The receptor set was obtained from a man aged 18-30 years in good health.

The V and J genes are TRBV5-4 and TRBJ1-1; D unclear. Deletions cut 2 bases from V and 6 bases from J, with 11 bases between. CDR1 is SGHNT and CDR2 is YYREEE in the germline V gene (reference sequence). This CDR3 is 13 amino acids long. CDR3 nucleotide sequence: TGTGCCAGCAGCTTAGGAGGGTCGGCTGAAGCTTTCTTT. Translated, it gives CASSLGGSAEAFF.

The rearrangement links TRBV5-6 to TRBJ2-7; maybe TRBD1 (5 bases). The CDR3 sequence is 15 residues long. CDR1 and CDR2 from the germline V gene are SGHDT and YYEEEE. The V gene lost 3 bases and the J gene lost 1 base, with 14 bases spanning the gap. CDR3 sequence: CASSYALRQSYEQYF. For the CDR3, the DNA is TGTGCCAGCAGCTACGCTCTAAGACAGTCCTACGAGCAGTACTTC.

This clone was seen only once. This chain uses TRBV27 with TRBJ1-4; D gene ambiguous. The CDR3 extends over 15 amino acids. Trimming removed 3 bases from V and 0 bases from J, with 8 bases in between. Germline lookup yields CDR1 MNHEY and CDR2 SMNVEV (reference sequence). Written as DNA, the CDR3 is TGTGCCAGCAGTTTCATGGGTTCAACTAATGAAAAACTGTTTTTT. Encoded protein: CASSFMGSTNEKLFF.

Only a few counts were recorded for this clone. In the same sample, other DNA sequences code for this CDR3. The chain links TRBV13 to TRBJ1-2, with a tentative D call TRBD1 (6 bases). CDR1 is PRHDT, CDR2 FYEKMQ, per germline (reference sequence). The V gene lost 4 bases and the J gene lost 6 bases, with 9 bases spanning the gap. CDR3 length: 12 residues. CDR3 in amino acids: CASSSGVDGYTF. CDR3 nucleotides: TGTGCCAGCAGCTCAGGGGTGGATGGCTACACCTTC.

The V and J genes are TRBV5-1 and TRBJ1-1, with D maybe TRBD1 (5 bases). The CDR3 contains 14 residues. Germline V CDR1 and CDR2: SGHRS, YFSETQ. Trimming removed 0 bases at V and 3 bases at J, with 9 bases between. CDR3 region: CASSLGSGYTEAFF. For the CDR3, the DNA is TGCGCCAGCAGCTTGGGCTCAGGGTACACTGAAGCTTTCTTT. The full variable domain, with the rest looked up from reference TRBV5-1 and TRBJ1-1, is KAGVTQTPRYLIKTRGQQVTLSCSPISGHRSVSWYQQTPGQGLQFLFEYFSETQRNKGNFPGRFSGRQFSNSRSEMNVSTLELGDSALYLCASSLGSGYTEAFFGQGTRLTVV.

Notes on this clone: An end of the junction differs from the germline gene, which may be a read error. The DNA of the CDR3 is TGTGCCAGCAGTTACCTCCTAAGAACCGAGTTC. It yields the protein CASSYLLRTEF. This chain connects TRBV6-6 to TRBJ1-2, with D hard to call. Germline V gives CDR1 MNHNY, CDR2 SVGAGI (reference sequence). The length of the CDR3 is 11 residues.

V is TRBV11-2 and J is TRBJ2-7; D ambiguous. The CDR3 has 12 amino acids. In germline, CDR1 is SGHAT, CDR2 FQNNGV. Trimming left V 4 bases short and J 11 bases short, with 15 bases between. The CDR3 DNA reads TGTGCCAGCAGCTACGGGCCTTCCGGAGAGTACTTC. It encodes CASSYGPSGEYF. Combining the CDR3 with reference TRBV11-2 and TRBJ2-7 gives the whole variable domain EAGVAQSPRYKIIEKRQSVAFWCNPISGHATLYWYQQILGQGPKLLIQFQNNGVVDDSQLPKDRFSAERLKGVDSTLKIQPAKLEDSAVYLCASSYGPSGEYFGPGTRLTVT.

The V and J genes are TRBV7-8 and TRBJ2-7, with D tentatively TRBD2 (6 bases). The CDR3 is 13 residues long. The germline gives CDR1 SGHVS, CDR2 FQNEAQ. V lost 7 bases to trimming and J lost 2 bases, with 12 bases between them. The CDR3 sequence: CASTSLATYEQYF. Written as DNA, the CDR3 is TGTGCCAGCACCTCACTAGCTACCTACGAGCAGTACTTC.

This chain connects TRBV12-5 to TRBJ2-7; 8 positions agree with TRBD2. Germline CDR1 reads LGHNT; CDR2 reads FRNRAP. The trim removed 1 base at V and 5 bases at J, leaving 4 bases unmatched. There are 14 residues in the CDR3. CDR3 bases: TGTGCTAGTGGTTTGGGACTAGCGCCCCACGAGCAGTACTTC. It translates to CASGLGLAPHEQYF.

V gene TRBV2 combines with J gene TRBJ2-7; tentatively, D is TRBD2 (6 bases). Germline CDR1 and CDR2: SNHLY and FYNNEI. Trimming left V 8 bases short and J 2 bases short, with 10 bases between. This CDR3 contains 12 residues. CDR3 in amino acids: CASDGGTYEQYF. The CDR3 region has the DNA TGTGCCAGCGACGGCGGGACCTACGAGCAGTACTTC. The full variable domain, completed using reference TRBV2 and TRBJ2-7, is EPEVTQTPSHQVTQMGQEVILRCVPISNHLYFYWYRQILGQKVEFLVSFYNNEISEKSEIFDDQFSVERPDGSNFTLKIRSTKLEDSAMYFCASDGGTYEQYFGPGTRLTVT.

The chain has TRBV6-1 and TRBJ2-2; D is perhaps TRBD1 or TRBD2 (6 bases each). V lost 1 base, J lost 0 bases, and 18 bases lay in between. In germline, CDR1 is MNHNS, CDR2 SASEGT. The length of the CDR3 is 19 residues. The CDR3: CASSEEFPLGGSNTGELFF. The CDR3 nucleotides read TGTGCCAGCAGTGAAGAGTTTCCTTTGGGGGGCTCGAACACCGGGGAGCTGTTTTTT.

The chain couples TRBV7-2 to TRBJ2-7, with 7 bases fitting TRBD2. Germline-derived CDR1 and CDR2 are SGHTA and FQGNSA. V lost 3 bases to trimming and J lost 2 bases; unmatched junction nucleotides: 7. This CDR3 has 15 amino acids. CDR3 nucleotide sequence: TGTGCCAGCAGCTTCACTAGCGCATCCGCCTACGAGCAGTACTTC. Translated: CASSFTSASAYEQYF. The full variable domain, its missing parts supplied by reference TRBV7-2 and TRBJ2-7, is GAGVSQSPSNKVTEKGKDVELRCDPISGHTALYWYRQSLGQGLEFLIYFQGNSAPDKSGLPSDRFSAERTGGSVSTLTIQRTQQEDSAVYLCASSFTSASAYEQYFGPGTRLTVT.

This rearrangement joins TRBV5-6 to TRBJ2-3; perhaps TRBD2 as D (6 bases). Germline assignment: CDR1 SGHDT and CDR2 YYEEEE. CDR3 length equals 15 residues. V was pared by 9 bases and J by 2 bases, with 19 bases between. The CDR3 loop reads CATRFGGLYTDTQYF. For the CDR3, the DNA is TGTGCCACACGATTTGGGGGGTTATACACAGATACGCAGTATTTT.

V and J are TRBV28 and TRBJ2-5; D perhaps matches TRBD1 (6 bases). CDR1 and CDR2 (germline): MDHEN, SYDVKM. With 5 bases removed from V and 5 bases from J, the gap between germline ends came to 18 bases. CDR3 size: 15 residues. The CDR3: CASSGGMSRTETQYF. In nucleotides, the CDR3 is TGTGCCAGCAGTGGGGGCATGAGTCGCACGGAGACCCAGTACTTC.

The rearrangement joins TRBV4-1 to TRBJ2-2; D unresolved. V lost 1 base and J 4 bases, leaving 10 bases between the germline ends. The CDR3 consists of 15 residues. Per the germline V gene, CDR1 is MGHRA and CDR2 is YSYEKL. CDR3 nucleotide sequence: TGCGCCAGCAGCCAAGGTGGGGTAGGCACCGGGGAGCTGTTTTTT. Translating it yields CASSQGGVGTGELFF.